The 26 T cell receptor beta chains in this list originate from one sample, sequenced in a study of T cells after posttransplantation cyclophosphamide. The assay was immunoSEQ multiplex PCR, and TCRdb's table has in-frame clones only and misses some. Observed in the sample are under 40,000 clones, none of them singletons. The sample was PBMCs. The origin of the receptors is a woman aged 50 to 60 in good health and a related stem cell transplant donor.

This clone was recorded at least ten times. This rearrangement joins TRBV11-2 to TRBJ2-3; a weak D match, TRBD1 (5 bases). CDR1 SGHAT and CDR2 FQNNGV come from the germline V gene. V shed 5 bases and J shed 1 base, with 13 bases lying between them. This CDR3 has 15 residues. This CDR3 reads CASSIDRRRTDTQYF. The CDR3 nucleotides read TGTGCCAGCAGCATCGACAGACGCCGCACAGATACGCAGTATTTT.

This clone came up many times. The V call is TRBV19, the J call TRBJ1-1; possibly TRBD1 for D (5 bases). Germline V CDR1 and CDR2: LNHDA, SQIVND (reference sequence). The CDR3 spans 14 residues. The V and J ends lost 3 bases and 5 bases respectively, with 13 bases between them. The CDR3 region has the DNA TGTGCCAGTAGTATCCCCAGGGAGAGGACTGAAGCTTTCTTT. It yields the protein CASSIPRERTEAFF. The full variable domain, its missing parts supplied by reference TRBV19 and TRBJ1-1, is DGGITQSPKYLFRKEGQNVTLSCEQNLNHDAMYWYRQDPGQGLRLIYYSQIVNDFQKGDIAEGYSVSREKKESFPLTVTSAQKNPTAFYLCASSIPRERTEAFFGQGTRLTVV.

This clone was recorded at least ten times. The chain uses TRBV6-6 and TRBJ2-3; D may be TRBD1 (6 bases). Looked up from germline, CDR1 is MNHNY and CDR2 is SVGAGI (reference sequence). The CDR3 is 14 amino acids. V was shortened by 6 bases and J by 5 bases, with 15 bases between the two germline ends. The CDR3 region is CASRGAEGGDTQYF. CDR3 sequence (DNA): TGTGCCAGCAGGGGAGCGGAAGGGGGAGATACGCAGTATTTT.

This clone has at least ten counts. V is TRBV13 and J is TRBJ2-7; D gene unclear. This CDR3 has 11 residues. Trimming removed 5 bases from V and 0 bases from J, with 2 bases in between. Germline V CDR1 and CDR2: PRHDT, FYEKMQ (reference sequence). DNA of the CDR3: TGTGCCAGCAGCCTCTCCTACGAGCAGTACTTC. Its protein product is CASSLSYEQYF.

CDR3 in amino acids: CASTRQGGSPLHF. The CDR3 DNA reads as TGTGCCAGCACCCGACAGGGAGGTTCACCCCTCCACTTT. This rearrangement joins TRBV2 to TRBJ1-6; 7 positions match TRBD1. This CDR3 has 13 residues. CDR1 and CDR2 (germline): SNHLY, FYNNEI. The V and J ends lost 7 bases and 9 bases, in that order; junction bases with no gene match: 6.

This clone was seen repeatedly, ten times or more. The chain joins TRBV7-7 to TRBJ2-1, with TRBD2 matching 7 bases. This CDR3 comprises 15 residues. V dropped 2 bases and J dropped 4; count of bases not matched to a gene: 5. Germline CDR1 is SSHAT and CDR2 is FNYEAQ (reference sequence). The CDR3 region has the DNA TGTGCCAGCAGCTTACGGCGGGAGAGGTACAATGAGCAGTTCTTC. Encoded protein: CASSLRRERYNEQFF.

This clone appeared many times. In nucleotides, the CDR3 is TGTGCCAGTAGTATAGGAGGCCCGAACACTGAAGCTTTCTTT. This gives the protein CASSIGGPNTEAFF. This chain connects TRBV19 to TRBJ1-1; D uncertain. The CDR3 length is 14 residues. V gave up 1 base and J gave up 1 base, with 7 bases separating them. Per germline, CDR1 LNHDA and CDR2 SQIVND (reference sequence).

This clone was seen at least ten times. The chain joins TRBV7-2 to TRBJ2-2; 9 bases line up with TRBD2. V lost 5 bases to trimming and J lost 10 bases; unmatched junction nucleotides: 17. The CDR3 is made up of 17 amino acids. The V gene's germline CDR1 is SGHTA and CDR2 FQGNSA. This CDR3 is CASSPLRPGLANQELFF. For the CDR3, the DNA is TGTGCCAGCAGCCCACTTCGTCCGGGACTAGCTAACCAGGAGCTGTTTTTT. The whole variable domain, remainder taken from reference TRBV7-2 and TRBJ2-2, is GAGVSQSPSNKVTEKGKDVELRCDPISGHTALYWYRQSLGQGLEFLIYFQGNSAPDKSGLPSDRFSAERTGGSVSTLTIQRTQQEDSAVYLCASSPLRPGLANQELFFGEGSRLTVL.

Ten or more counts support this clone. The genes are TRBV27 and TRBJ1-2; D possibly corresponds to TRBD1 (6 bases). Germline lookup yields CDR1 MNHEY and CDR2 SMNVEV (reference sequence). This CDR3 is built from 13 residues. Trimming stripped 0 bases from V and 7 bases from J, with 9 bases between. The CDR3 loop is CASSLSRGAGYTF. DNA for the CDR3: TGTGCCAGCAGTTTATCCAGGGGCGCTGGCTACACCTTC.

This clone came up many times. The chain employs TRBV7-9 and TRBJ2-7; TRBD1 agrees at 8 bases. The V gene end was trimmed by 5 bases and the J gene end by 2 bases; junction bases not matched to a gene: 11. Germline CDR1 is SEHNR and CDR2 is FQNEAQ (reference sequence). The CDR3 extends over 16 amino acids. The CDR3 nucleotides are TGTGCCAGCAGCCAAATGCGCCGGGACAGGACCTACGAGCAGTACTTC. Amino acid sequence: CASSQMRRDRTYEQYF. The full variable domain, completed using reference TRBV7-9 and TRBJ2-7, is DTGVSQNPRHKITKRGQNVTFRCDPISEHNRLYWYRQTLGQGPEFLTYFQNEAQLEKSRLLSDRFSAERPKGSFSTLEIQRTEQGDSAMYLCASSQMRRDRTYEQYFGPGTRLTVT.

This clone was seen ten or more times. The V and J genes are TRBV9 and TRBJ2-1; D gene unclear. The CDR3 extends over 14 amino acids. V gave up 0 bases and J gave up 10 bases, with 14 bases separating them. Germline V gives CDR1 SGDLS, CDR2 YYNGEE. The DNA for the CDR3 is TGTGCCAGCAGCGTAGACTACCCCACACGGGAGCAGTTCTTC. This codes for CASSVDYPTREQFF.

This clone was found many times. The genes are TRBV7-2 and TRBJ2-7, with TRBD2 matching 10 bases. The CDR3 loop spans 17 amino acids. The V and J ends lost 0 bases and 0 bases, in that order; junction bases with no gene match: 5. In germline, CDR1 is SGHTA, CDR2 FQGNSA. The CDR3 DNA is TGTGCCAGCAGCTTAGCCCTGGGACTAGCGAGCTCCTACGAGCAGTACTTC. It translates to CASSLALGLASSYEQYF.

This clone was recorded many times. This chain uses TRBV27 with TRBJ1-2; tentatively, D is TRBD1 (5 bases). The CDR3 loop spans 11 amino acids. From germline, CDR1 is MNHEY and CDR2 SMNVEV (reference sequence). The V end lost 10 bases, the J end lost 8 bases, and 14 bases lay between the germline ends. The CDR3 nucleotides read TGTGCCACCGGGGGGGTAGGAGGCTACACCTTC. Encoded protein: CATGGVGGYTF.

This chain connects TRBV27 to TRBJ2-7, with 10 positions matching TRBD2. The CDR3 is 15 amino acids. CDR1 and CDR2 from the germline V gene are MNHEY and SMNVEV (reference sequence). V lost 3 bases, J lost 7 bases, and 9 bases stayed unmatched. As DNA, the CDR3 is TGTGCCAGCAGTTTCTCCCTAGCGGGAGTGGGAGAGCAGTACTTC. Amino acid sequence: CASSFSLAGVGEQYF.

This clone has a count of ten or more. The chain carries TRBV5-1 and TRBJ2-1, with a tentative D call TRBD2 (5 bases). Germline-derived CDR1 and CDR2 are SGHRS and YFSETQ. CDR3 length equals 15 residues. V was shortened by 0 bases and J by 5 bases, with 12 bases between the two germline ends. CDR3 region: CASSLAVGSDNEQFF. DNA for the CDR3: TGCGCCAGCAGCTTGGCCGTTGGTAGCGACAATGAGCAGTTCTTC. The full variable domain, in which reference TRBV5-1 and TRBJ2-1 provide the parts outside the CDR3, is KAGVTQTPRYLIKTRGQQVTLSCSPISGHRSVSWYQQTPGQGLQFLFEYFSETQRNKGNFPGRFSGRQFSNSRSEMNVSTLELGDSALYLCASSLAVGSDNEQFFGPGTRLTVL.

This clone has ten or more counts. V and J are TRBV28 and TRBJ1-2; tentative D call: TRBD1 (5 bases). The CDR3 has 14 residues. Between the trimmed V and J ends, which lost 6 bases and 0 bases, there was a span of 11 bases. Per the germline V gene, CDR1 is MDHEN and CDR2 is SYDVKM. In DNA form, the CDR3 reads TGTGCCAGCAGACACCCGACAGCTAACTATGGCTACACCTTC. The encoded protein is CASRHPTANYGYTF.

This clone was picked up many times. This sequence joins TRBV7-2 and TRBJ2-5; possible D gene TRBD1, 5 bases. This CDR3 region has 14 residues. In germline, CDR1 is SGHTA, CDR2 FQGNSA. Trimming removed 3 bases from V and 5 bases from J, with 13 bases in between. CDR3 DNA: TGTGCCAGCAGCTTTCGGTCTGGGGCGGAGACCCAGTACTTC. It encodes CASSFRSGAETQYF. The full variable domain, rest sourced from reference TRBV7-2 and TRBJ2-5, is GAGVSQSPSNKVTEKGKDVELRCDPISGHTALYWYRQSLGQGLEFLIYFQGNSAPDKSGLPSDRFSAERTGGSVSTLTIQRTQQEDSAVYLCASSFRSGAETQYFGPGTRLLVL.

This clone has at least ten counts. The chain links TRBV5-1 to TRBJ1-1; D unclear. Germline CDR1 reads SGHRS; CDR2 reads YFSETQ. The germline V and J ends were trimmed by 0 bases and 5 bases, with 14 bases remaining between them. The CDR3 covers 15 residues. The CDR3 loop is CASSLAVTTGTEAFF. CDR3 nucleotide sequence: TGCGCCAGCAGCTTGGCGGTAACCACGGGGACTGAAGCTTTCTTT.

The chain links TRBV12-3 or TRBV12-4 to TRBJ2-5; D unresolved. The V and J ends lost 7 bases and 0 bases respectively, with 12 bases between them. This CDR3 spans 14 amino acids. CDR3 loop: CASTQPLDQETQYF. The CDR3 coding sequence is TGTGCCAGCACCCAGCCCCTAGACCAAGAGACCCAGTACTTC.

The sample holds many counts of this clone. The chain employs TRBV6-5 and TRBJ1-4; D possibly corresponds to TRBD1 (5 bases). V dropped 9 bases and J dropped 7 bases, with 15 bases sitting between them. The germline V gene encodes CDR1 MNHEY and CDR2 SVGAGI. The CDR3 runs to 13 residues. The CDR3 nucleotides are TGTGCCAGTACGGGGGTTGCGGGTGAAAAACTGTTTTTT. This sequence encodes CASTGVAGEKLFF.

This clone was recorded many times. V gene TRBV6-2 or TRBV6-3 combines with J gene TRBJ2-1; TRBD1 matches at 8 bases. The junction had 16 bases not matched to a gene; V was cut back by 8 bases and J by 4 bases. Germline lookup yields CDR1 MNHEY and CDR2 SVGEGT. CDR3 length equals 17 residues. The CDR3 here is CASRPGDGQGPYNEQFF. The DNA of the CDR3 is TGTGCCAGCCGTCCGGGGGACGGACAGGGACCTTACAATGAGCAGTTCTTC.

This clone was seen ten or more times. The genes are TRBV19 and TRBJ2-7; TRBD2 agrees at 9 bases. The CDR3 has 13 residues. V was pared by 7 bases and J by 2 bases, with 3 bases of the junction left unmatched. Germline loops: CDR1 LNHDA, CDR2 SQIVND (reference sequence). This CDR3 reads CASKVAGAYEQYF. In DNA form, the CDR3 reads TGTGCCAGTAAGGTAGCGGGGGCCTACGAGCAGTACTTC.

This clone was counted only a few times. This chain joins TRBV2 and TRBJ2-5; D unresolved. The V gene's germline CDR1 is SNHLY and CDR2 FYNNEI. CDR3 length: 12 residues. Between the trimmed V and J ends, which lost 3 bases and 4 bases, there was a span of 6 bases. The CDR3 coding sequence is TGTGCCAGCAGTGACGGTGCAGAGACCCAGTACTTC. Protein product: CASSDGAETQYF. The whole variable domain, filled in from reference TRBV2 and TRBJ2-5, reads EPEVTQTPSHQVTQMGQEVILRCVPISNHLYFYWYRQILGQKVEFLVSFYNNEISEKSEIFDDQFSVERPDGSNFTLKIRSTKLEDSAMYFCASSDGAETQYFGPGTRLLVL.

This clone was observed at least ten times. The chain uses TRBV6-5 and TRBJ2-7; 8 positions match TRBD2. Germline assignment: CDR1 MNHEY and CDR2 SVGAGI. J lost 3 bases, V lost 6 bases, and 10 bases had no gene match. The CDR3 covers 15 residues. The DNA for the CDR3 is TGTGCCAGCAGACCGAGGACTAGCCGAAACTACGAGCAGTACTTC. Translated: CASRPRTSRNYEQYF.

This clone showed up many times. The CDR3 region is CASSRRGETQYF. The CDR3 region has the DNA TGTGCCAGCAGTCGACGAGGGGAGACCCAGTACTTC. The chain carries TRBV6-2 or TRBV6-3 and TRBJ2-5; weak D call: TRBD2 (5 bases). Germline CDR1 MNHEY, CDR2 SVGEGT. The CDR3 runs to 12 residues. V was trimmed by 5 bases and J by 5 bases, leaving 9 bases between them.

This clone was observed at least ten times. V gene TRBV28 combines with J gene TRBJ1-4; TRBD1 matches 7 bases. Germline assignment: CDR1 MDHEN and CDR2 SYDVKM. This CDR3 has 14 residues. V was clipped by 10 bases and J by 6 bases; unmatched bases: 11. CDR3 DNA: TGTGCCACTCGAGGAACAGGGGCGTATGAAAAACTGTTTTTT. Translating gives CATRGTGAYEKLFF.